This entry lists 5 T cell receptor beta chains sequenced from one sample in a study of T cells in Graves' hyperthyroidism and ophthalmopathy. Amplified regions were TCR beta CDR3 sequences from RNA transcripts. HTBI primers drove first-round RT-PCR of the TCR CDR3. MiXCR was run by TCRdb on the multiplex PCR reads, yielding one entry per CDR3 protein. The table includes under 350,000 distinct CDR3 sequences, 21% detected once. Sample: blood. The origin of the receptors is a woman between 45 and 60 years old with Graves' hyperthyroidism.

This clonotype appeared many times. The chain combines TRBV11-2 with TRBJ2-7, with a tentative D call TRBD1 (5 bases). The CDR3 covers 14 residues. Trimming cost V 1 base and J 5 bases, with 12 bases left between them. Germline V CDR1 and CDR2: SGHAT, FQNNGV. The CDR3 loop is CASSLVDSRDEQYF. CDR3 DNA: TGTGCCAGCAGCTTAGTCGACTCCAGGGACGAGCAGTACTTC.

This clonotype was seen many times. The chain uses TRBV2 and TRBJ2-2; no firm D call. Trimming took off 0 bases at V and 2 bases at J, with 7 bases between the two ends. The CDR3 totals 15 residues. Looked up from germline, CDR1 is SNHLY and CDR2 is FYNNEI. Written as DNA, the CDR3 is TGTGCCAGCAGTGAAGCTTTACAAAACACCGGGGAGCTGTTTTTT. Its translation is CASSEALQNTGELFF.

This clonotype was detected a few times. The chain couples TRBV29-1 to TRBJ1-1; 11 bases agree with TRBD1. Germline assignment: CDR1 SQVTM and CDR2 ANQGSEA. Trimming cost V 6 bases and J 12 bases; bases outside gene matches: 6. CDR3 length: 11 residues. CDR3 loop: CSVGGTGGSFF. The CDR3 DNA reads TGCAGCGTGGGGGGGACAGGGGGATCTTTCTTT. The full variable domain, completed using reference TRBV29-1 and TRBJ1-1, is SAVISQKPSRDICQRGTSLTIQCQVDSQVTMMFWYRQQPGQSLTLIATANQGSEATYESGFVIDKFPISRPNLTFSTLTVSNMSPEDSSIYLCSVGGTGGSFFGQGTRLTVV.

This clonotype was observed many times. V is TRBV24-1 and J is TRBJ2-2; 10 bases are shared with TRBD2. V lost 2 bases and J lost 5; bases outside the gene matches: 7. Per the germline V gene, CDR1 is KGHDR and CDR2 is SFDVKD. The CDR3 runs 17 residues. The CDR3 DNA is TGTGCCACCAGTGATTCCGCCCTTAGCGGGAGGACCGGGGAGCTGTTTTTT. Its protein is CATSDSALSGRTGELFF.

The sample holds many counts of this clonotype. The V gene is TRBV12-3 or TRBV12-4, the J gene TRBJ2-1, with TRBD2 identical over 13 bases. Trimming at V came to 3 bases and at J to 6 bases, leaving 14 bases not matched to a gene. This CDR3 has 19 residues. CDR3 nucleotide sequence: TGTGCCAGCAGTTTTAGAGGCTTACCGGGACTAGCGGGGACCAATGAGCAGTTCTTC. Encoded protein: CASSFRGLPGLAGTNEQFF.